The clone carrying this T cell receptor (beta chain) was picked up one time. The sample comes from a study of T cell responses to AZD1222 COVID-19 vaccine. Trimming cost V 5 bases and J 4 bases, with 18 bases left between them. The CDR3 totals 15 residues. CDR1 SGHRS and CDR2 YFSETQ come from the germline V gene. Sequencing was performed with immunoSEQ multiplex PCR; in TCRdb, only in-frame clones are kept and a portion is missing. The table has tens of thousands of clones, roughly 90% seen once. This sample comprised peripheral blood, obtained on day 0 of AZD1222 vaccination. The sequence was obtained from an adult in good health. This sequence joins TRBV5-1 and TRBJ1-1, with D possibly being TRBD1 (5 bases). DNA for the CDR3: TGCGCCAGCAGTGTAGGGAACAGGAGGCGCACTGAAGCTTTCTTT. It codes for CASSVGNRRRTEAFF.